Below are 24 T cell receptor beta chains sequenced from a single sample in a study of blood T cell repertoires in COVID-19. Measured with immunoSEQ multiplex PCR; TCRdb has only the in-frame clones, and not every one. The data contain roughly 300,000 clones, 88% of them singletons. Sequenced: peripheral blood. Receptors were obtained from a man aged 18-30 years with active or convalescent COVID-19.

With regard to this clone: At the DNA level, this CDR3 is encoded by other sequences in the same sample as well. The chain's CDR3 is CASSPQGISNQPQHF. In DNA, the CDR3 is TGTGCCAGCAGTCCTCAGGGGATTAGCAATCAGCCCCAGCATTTT. This chain joins TRBV6-7 and TRBJ1-5, with D possibly being TRBD1 (6 bases). TRBV6-7 is an open reading frame whose function is uncertain. With 5 bases removed from V and 0 bases from J, the gap between germline ends came to 11 bases. CDR3 size: 15 residues.

The chain couples TRBV7-9 to TRBJ1-1; a weak D match, TRBD1 (6 bases). The CDR3 extends over 14 amino acids. The germline V and J ends were trimmed by 0 bases and 1 base, with 6 bases remaining between them. CDR1 is SEHNR and CDR2 is FQNEAQ in the germline V gene (reference sequence). CDR3 nucleotides: TGTGCCAGCAGCTTAGCAGGGGGGAACACTGAAGCTTTCTTT. Protein product: CASSLAGGNTEAFF. Combining the CDR3 with reference TRBV7-9 and TRBJ1-1 gives the whole variable domain DTGVSQNPRHKITKRGQNVTFRCDPISEHNRLYWYRQTLGQGPEFLTYFQNEAQLEKSRLLSDRFSAERPKGSFSTLEIQRTEQGDSAMYLCASSLAGGNTEAFFGQGTRLTVV.

The chain combines TRBV3-1 (or the pseudogene TRBV3-2) with TRBJ2-7; 14 bases line up with TRBD2. The junction had 9 bases not matched to a gene; V was cut back by 5 bases and J by 3 bases. The CDR3 length is 17 residues. The germline gives CDR1 LGHDT, CDR2 YNNKEL (reference sequence). The CDR3 here is CASSEAIGTSGSYEQYF. DNA for the CDR3: TGTGCCAGCAGCGAAGCAATCGGGACTAGCGGGAGCTACGAGCAGTACTTC.

The chain joins TRBV4-1 to TRBJ1-2; no clear D gene. Per germline, CDR1 MGHRA and CDR2 YSYEKL. This CDR3 comprises 16 residues. V was trimmed by 0 bases and J by 0 bases, leaving 11 bases between them. The CDR3 region is CASSQELRGTNYGYTF. The CDR3 bases are TGCGCCAGCAGCCAAGAGCTTAGAGGAACTAACTATGGCTACACCTTC.

The genes are TRBV6-6 and TRBJ2-5; 9 nucleotides match TRBD1. Trimming took 7 bases from V and 0 from J; bases not matched to a gene: 9. CDR1 is MNHNY and CDR2 is SVGAGI in the germline V gene (reference sequence). CDR3 size: 16 residues. The CDR3 is CASKVMGQGDQETQYF. Written as DNA, the CDR3 is TGTGCCAGCAAGGTTATGGGACAGGGAGACCAAGAGACCCAGTACTTC.

The chain recombines TRBV7-2 with TRBJ2-2, with 8 bases lining up with TRBD1. V lost 5 bases and J lost 8; bases outside the gene matches: 10. CDR1 SGHTA and CDR2 FQGNSA come from the germline V gene. CDR3 length equals 15 residues. The CDR3 sequence: CASSPGTGHLGELFF. The CDR3 DNA sequence: TGTGCCAGCAGCCCAGGGACAGGCCACCTAGGGGAGCTGTTTTTT.

The chain combines TRBV5-6 with TRBJ2-7, with D perhaps TRBD1 (6 bases). Trimming removed 4 bases from V and 3 bases from J, with 8 bases in between. The CDR3 sequence is 12 residues long. Germline values: CDR1 SGHDT, CDR2 YYEEEE. The CDR3 protein is CASSRDNYEQYF. Here the CDR3 DNA reads TGTGCCAGCAGCCGGGACAACTACGAGCAGTACTTC.

The chain combines TRBV5-1 with TRBJ1-6; 7 nucleotides match TRBD1. Trimming cost V 0 bases and J 10 bases; bases outside gene matches: 13. Germline V gene sequence: CDR1 SGHRS, CDR2 YFSETQ. CDR3 length equals 17 residues. CDR3 sequence: CASSLVGRGNLGSPLHF. The CDR3 DNA is TGCGCCAGCAGCTTGGTAGGCAGGGGGAATTTAGGATCACCCCTCCACTTT.

The chain couples TRBV27 to TRBJ1-2, with D maybe TRBD1 (5 bases). The germline V gene has CDR1 MNHEY and CDR2 SMNVEV (reference sequence). CDR3 length: 14 amino acids. The V and J ends lost 5 bases and 4 bases respectively, with 14 bases between them. The chain's CDR3 is CASSAFGGGYGYTF. DNA of the CDR3: TGTGCCAGCAGTGCATTCGGGGGAGGCTATGGCTACACCTTC.

The chain has TRBV18 and TRBJ1-6, with D perhaps TRBD1 (6 bases). Trimming took off 2 bases at V and 1 base at J, with 18 bases between the two ends. The germline V gene has CDR1 KGHSH and CDR2 LQKENI. The CDR3 has 19 amino acids. CDR3 bases: TGTGCCAGCTCACCATTAGGGGGAACCCAAGGATCCTATAATTCACCCCTCCACTTT. Amino acid sequence: CASSPLGGTQGSYNSPLHF.

The chain has TRBV4-1 and TRBJ2-3; TRBD2 matches at 10 bases. The junction had 3 bases not matched to a gene; V was cut back by 4 bases and J by 2 bases. Per germline, CDR1 MGHRA and CDR2 YSYEKL. The CDR3 is 15 residues long. The CDR3 DNA is TGCGCCAGCAGCCCGGGACTAGCGATCACAGATACGCAGTATTTT. Amino acid sequence: CASSPGLAITDTQYF.

The V call is TRBV6-6, the J call TRBJ1-6; D perhaps matches TRBD1 (6 bases). Per the germline V gene, CDR1 is MNHNY and CDR2 is SVGAGI (reference sequence). V was pared by 0 bases and J by 10 bases, with 13 bases between. This CDR3 contains 15 residues. DNA of the CDR3: TGTGCCAGCAGTTACTCTAGGGGGAGTGGGTCACCCCTCCACTTT. The encoded protein is CASSYSRGSGSPLHF.

The CDR3: CASSVGGGSGSPLHF. The CDR3 DNA follows: TGTGCCAGCAGCGTAGGTGGGGGGTCTGGATCACCCCTCCACTTT. This chain connects TRBV9 to TRBJ1-6, with D perhaps matching TRBD1 (5 bases). Trimming cost V 0 bases and J 10 bases, with 14 bases left between them. Germline V lookup: CDR1 SGDLS, CDR2 YYNGEE. The CDR3 covers 15 residues.

This clone was counted once. The chain uses TRBV12-5 and TRBJ2-3; no clear D. CDR3 length: 17 amino acids. V lost 1 base to trimming and J lost 1 base, with 15 bases between them. The V gene's germline CDR1 is LGHNT and CDR2 FRNRAP. The CDR3 nucleotides are TGTGCTAGTGGTTTGGCCATCACCTCCTCGGGCACAGATACGCAGTATTTT. Translation: CASGLAITSSGTDTQYF.

The chain links TRBV19 to TRBJ1-1; TRBD1 matches at 11 bases. CDR3 length: 13 amino acids. Germline loops: CDR1 LNHDA, CDR2 SQIVND (reference sequence). Unmatched junction bases numbered 4, after V lost 9 bases and J lost 4 bases. The CDR3 sequence: CASGQGAITEAFF. CDR3 DNA: TGTGCCAGCGGACAGGGGGCAATCACTGAAGCTTTCTTT.

This chain connects TRBV19 to TRBJ2-4; D may be TRBD1 (6 bases). Germline V lookup: CDR1 LNHDA, CDR2 SQIVND (reference sequence). The germline V and J ends were trimmed by 4 bases and 3 bases, with 10 bases remaining between them. The CDR3 has 14 amino acids. The CDR3 spells CASSNPGDKNIQYF. DNA for the CDR3: TGTGCCAGTAGTAATCCAGGGGACAAAAACATTCAGTACTTC.

The chain combines TRBV4-1 with TRBJ2-5; tentative D call: TRBD2 (5 bases). The CDR3 sequence is 16 residues long. CDR1 is MGHRA and CDR2 is YSYEKL in the germline V gene. Trimming cost V 3 bases and J 2 bases, with 16 bases left between them. CDR3 coding DNA: TGCGCCAGCAGCCAGTATCTCTTCCGGGGACAAGAGACCCAGTACTTC. This codes for CASSQYLFRGQETQYF.

The V call is TRBV5-1, the J call TRBJ2-3; possibly TRBD1 for D (6 bases). Germline V gives CDR1 SGHRS, CDR2 YFSETQ. The germline V and J ends were trimmed by 4 bases and 0 bases, with 15 bases remaining between them. The CDR3 extends over 16 amino acids. The CDR3 sequence is CASSPLGAASTDTQYF. The DNA for the CDR3 is TGCGCCAGCAGCCCCCTGGGGGCAGCTAGCACAGATACGCAGTATTTT.

V and J are TRBV9 and TRBJ2-4, with 10 bases fitting TRBD1. The CDR3 is 13 amino acids. CDR1 SGDLS and CDR2 YYNGEE come from the germline V gene. Germline trimming cut 4 bases from V and 8 bases from J; bases unmatched to any gene: 3. The CDR3 loop is CASSMGTGDIQYF. The DNA of the CDR3 is TGTGCCAGCAGCATGGGGACAGGGGACATTCAGTACTTC.

The CDR3 loop is CASIRGITEAFF. CDR3 sequence (DNA): TGTGCCAGTATACGGGGGATCACTGAAGCTTTCTTT. V gene TRBV19 combines with J gene TRBJ1-1; D is possibly TRBD1 (5 bases). The CDR3 covers 12 residues. V lost 7 bases to trimming and J lost 4 bases, with 10 bases between them. CDR1 LNHDA and CDR2 SQIVND come from the germline V gene (reference sequence).

Only a few counts were recorded for this clone. V is TRBV20-1 and J is TRBJ1-1; the D is unclear. The V end lost 3 bases, the J end lost 3 bases, and 26 bases lay between the germline ends. The germline gives CDR1 DFQATT, CDR2 SNEGSKA (reference sequence). The CDR3 is 18 amino acids. The CDR3 loop reads CSASTPRTGTGMYTEAFF. The CDR3 bases are TGCAGTGCTAGTACCCCGCGTACCGGAACGGGGATGTACACTGAAGCTTTCTTT.

This clone appeared once. This rearrangement joins TRBV6-6 to TRBJ2-7; the D gene is possibly TRBD1 (6 bases). There are 16 residues in the CDR3. Per germline, CDR1 MNHNY and CDR2 SVGAGI (reference sequence). Trimming shortened V by 6 bases and J by 1 base, and 19 bases separated the two germline ends. The CDR3 loop reads CASSPTGQIPSYEQYF. The CDR3 region has the DNA TGTGCCAGCAGCCCTACCGGACAGATCCCGTCCTACGAGCAGTACTTC.

J is TRBJ2-3 and V is TRBV19; TRBD2 agrees at 7 bases. This CDR3 is built from 15 residues. V was pared by 5 bases and J by 1 base, with 6 bases of the junction left unmatched. In germline, CDR1 is LNHDA, CDR2 SQIVND (reference sequence). The CDR3 sequence: CASSPSRGGTDTQYF. Written as DNA, the CDR3 is TGTGCCAGTAGTCCCAGTCGGGGGGGCACAGATACGCAGTATTTT.

The J gene is TRBJ1-5, the V gene TRBV6-5; D remains unclear. The CDR3 spans 15 residues. CDR1 and CDR2 from the germline V gene are MNHEY and SVGAGI. V gave up 6 bases and J gave up 0 bases, with 12 bases separating them. The CDR3 DNA reads TGTGCCAGCAGGCCCATAGGACTTAGCAATCAGCCCCAGCATTTT. Translation: CASRPIGLSNQPQHF.